This entry concerns a single T cell receptor beta chain. The data were taken from a study of blood T cell repertoires in COVID-19. The wider study: The United States, Italy and Spain supplied acute and convalescent COVID-19 samples. PBMCs, B-cell-depleted T cells, or T cells provided the cDNA or gDNA that made up the material.

In the original analysis: Using reference gene primer amplification, nucleated cell counts were estimated. Repertoires were generated with immunoSEQ multiplex PCR, while TCRdb's copy carries only in-frame clones and drops some. The V and J calls and clone size are taken from that table; D and trimming were inferred from the DNA. The repertoire holds 20,000 to 25,000 clones, with around three quarters as singletons. With 8 bases removed from V and 8 bases from J, the gap between germline ends came to 16 bases. The length of the CDR3 is 13 residues. CDR1 and CDR2 (germline): SGHNT, YENEEA. This TCR was recovered from a man in his 60s with active COVID-19. The V gene is TRBV11-3, the J gene TRBJ2-1; D may be TRBD1 (5 bases). Sample: peripheral blood. In nucleotides, the CDR3 is TGTGCCAGCTCCCAGGGTCGAGTCTATGAGCAGTTCTTC. This encodes CASSQGRVYEQFF.